The 10 T cell receptor beta chains in this list originate from one sample, sequenced in a study of tumor and adjacent non-tumor tissue in lung cancer. The library came from three nested PCR rounds adapted from ARM-PCR protocols. TCRdb independently ran MiXCR on the multiplex PCR reads; one entry per CDR3 protein. This sample yields over 60,000 distinct CDR3 sequences, of which around 73% are seen a single time; about 30% belongs to the top ten. The template was RNA from unsorted bulk tissue. The sample comprised lung tumor tissue. The source is a man in his sixties with non-small cell lung cancer.

This clonotype was counted a few times. The chain uses TRBV5-1 and TRBJ2-1; 7 positions agree with TRBD1. The CDR3 is made up of 14 amino acids. The junction had 1 base not matched to a gene; V was cut back by 4 bases and J by 0 bases. Germline CDR1 and CDR2: SGHRS and YFSETQ. CDR3 amino acids: CASSRDSSYNEQFF. The CDR3, as DNA: TGCGCCAGCAGCCGGGACAGCTCCTACAATGAGCAGTTCTTC.

For the CDR3, the DNA is TGTGCCAGCACTTTCAGGACTAGAGGTCGGAGTTACGGTAATGAGCAGTTCTTC. Amino acid sequence: CASTFRTRGRSYGNEQFF. The V gene is TRBV12-3 or TRBV12-4, the J gene TRBJ2-1, with 7 bases fitting TRBD2. V lost 7 bases and J lost 7; bases outside the gene matches: 22. CDR3 length: 18 residues.

This clonotype was seen more than once but under ten times. V gene TRBV20-1 combines with J gene TRBJ1-5; weak D call: TRBD1 (6 bases). V lost 8 bases and J lost 4, with 15 bases in between. Germline loops: CDR1 DFQATT, CDR2 SNEGSKA (reference sequence). The length of the CDR3 is 13 residues. The CDR3 DNA sequence: TGCAGTACAGACAGGTTTGGAAATCAGCCCCAGCATTTT. This codes for CSTDRFGNQPQHF.

The chain combines TRBV6-5 with TRBJ1-1; D ambiguous. CDR3 size: 15 residues. V was clipped by 2 bases and J by 7 bases, with 17 bases between them. Germline CDR1 is MNHEY and CDR2 is SVGAGI. The CDR3 DNA reads as TGTGCCAGCAGTTACCCCCGCAGGAGTGGGGTTGAAGCTTTCTTT. Its translation is CASSYPRRSGVEAFF.

To note about this clonotype: As the CDR3 is not closed by the conserved phenylalanine or tryptophan, this likely results from a read error. V is TRBV10-1 and J is TRBJ2-2; D gene unclear. With 7 bases removed from V and 1 base from J, the gap between germline ends came to 10 bases. The CDR3 spans 14 residues. Per germline, CDR1 WNHNN and CDR2 SYGVQD (reference sequence). The CDR3, as DNA: TGCGCCAGCAATGGTCAGCGGAACACCGGGGAGCTGTTTTAT. Its protein product is CASNGQRNTGELFY.

Comment on this clonotype: Likely a read error: the CDR3 ends without its conserved phenylalanine or tryptophan. It is unclear where the CDR3 begins or ends on the DNA, so no DNA is shown, and the CDR3 is as TCRdb lists it. The rearrangement uses TRBV25-1 and TRBJ1-1; the table's D call, TRBD1, was not checked against the DNA. The CDR3 numbers 13 amino acids, ends counted. Germline-derived CDR1 and CDR2 are MGHDK and SYGVNS. The CDR3 spells CASQMGGNTEVFS.

Ten or more counts support this clonotype. The genes are TRBV10-2 and TRBJ2-7, with D maybe TRBD2 (6 bases). Trimming stripped 1 base from V and 0 bases from J, with 19 bases between. This CDR3 contains 18 residues. Germline loops: CDR1 WSHSY, CDR2 SAAADI. The CDR3 DNA sequence: TGCGCCAGCAGTGAGTGGGATATAGCGGTCAAAAGCTCCTACGAGCAGTACTTC. This translates into CASSEWDIAVKSSYEQYF.

Points on this clonotype: This is likely a read error, given that the CDR3 carries no conserved phenylalanine or tryptophan at its end. V usage is TRBV20-1 and J usage is TRBJ1-1; 7 bases are shared with TRBD1. The CDR3 sequence is 14 residues long. Germline assignment: CDR1 DFQATT and CDR2 SNEGSKA (reference sequence). Germline trimming cut 8 bases from V and 3 bases from J; bases unmatched to any gene: 12. Here the CDR3 DNA reads TGCAGTACCGGACCCCGAGACAGGGACACTGAAGCTTTCGTT. This translates into CSTGPRDRDTEAFV.

This clonotype was seen once. The chain is built from TRBV29-1 and TRBJ2-5; possible D gene TRBD2, 6 bases. The germline V gene encodes CDR1 SQVTM and CDR2 ANQGSEA. CDR3 length: 15 residues. CDR3 residues: CGAVSSRAGGETQYF. In DNA, the CDR3 is TGCGGCGCTGTCAGTTCCAGGGCTGGGGGGGAGACCCAGTACTTC.

Details on this clonotype: A junction boundary mismatches the germline segment, possibly from a read error. V usage is TRBV20-1 and J usage is TRBJ2-6; TRBD2 aligns across 7 bases. The germline CDR1 and CDR2 sequences are DFQATT and SNEGSKA (reference sequence). The CDR3 is made up of 16 amino acids. The CDR3, as DNA: TGTAGTGCTAGTCTGGGACTAACAACCGGGGCCAACGTCCTGACTTTC. Protein sequence: CSASLGLTTGANVLTF.